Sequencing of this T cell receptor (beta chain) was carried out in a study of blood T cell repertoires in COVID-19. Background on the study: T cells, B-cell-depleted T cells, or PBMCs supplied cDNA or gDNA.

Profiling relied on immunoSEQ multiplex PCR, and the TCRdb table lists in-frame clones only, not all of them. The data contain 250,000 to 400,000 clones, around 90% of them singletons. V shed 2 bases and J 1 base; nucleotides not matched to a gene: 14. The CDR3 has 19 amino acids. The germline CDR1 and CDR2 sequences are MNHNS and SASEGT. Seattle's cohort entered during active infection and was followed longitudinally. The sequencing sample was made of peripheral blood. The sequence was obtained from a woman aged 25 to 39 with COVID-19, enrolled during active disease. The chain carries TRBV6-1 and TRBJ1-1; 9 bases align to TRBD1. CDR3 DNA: TGTGCCAGCAGTGAAACGCTATCCGAGGACAGGGGAAGGAACACTGAAGCTTTCTTT. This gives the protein CASSETLSEDRGRNTEAFF.